These 8 T cell receptor beta chains were sequenced from one sample in a study of radiation and T cells in renal cell carcinoma. Time point given: blood 4 weeks post-SBRT, at nephrectomy. As to treatment: 15 Gy SBRT to primary tumor, nephrectomy 4 weeks later. Only in-frame clones appear in the TCRdb table, and some are missing; sequencing was by immunoSEQ multiplex PCR. This sample has roughly 58,000 clones, with 60% to 85% found just once. Sequences were derived from blood, sampled from a patient whose treatment included radiotherapy and nephrectomy. These receptors were taken from a man aged 60 to 69 with renal cell carcinoma.

V and J are TRBV25-1 and TRBJ1-1, with D hard to call. Looked up from germline, CDR1 is MGHDK and CDR2 is SYGVNS. V was trimmed by 4 bases and J by 0 bases, leaving 6 bases between them. The CDR3 loop spans 13 amino acids. The CDR3 sequence is CASSGLLNTEAFF. The DNA of the CDR3 is TGTGCCAGCAGTGGCTTATTGAACACTGAAGCTTTCTTT.

For the CDR3, the DNA is TGTGCCTGGAGTGCGGGGGTAGGCATTCAGTACTTC. Its protein product is CAWSAGVGIQYF. The chain has TRBV30 and TRBJ2-4; a possible D gene is TRBD2 (6 bases). Trimming stripped 1 base from V and 9 bases from J, with 10 bases between. CDR3 size: 12 residues. Per germline, CDR1 GTSNPN and CDR2 SVGIG (reference sequence).

This clone was seen a few times. The rearrangement uses TRBV13 and TRBJ2-3; the D is unclear. There are 14 residues in the CDR3. V was pared by 6 bases and J by 0 bases, with 10 bases between. CDR1 PRHDT and CDR2 FYEKMQ come from the germline V gene (reference sequence). The CDR3 bases are TGTGCCAGCAGTTGGTCTCCTAGCACAGATACGCAGTATTTT. Amino acid sequence: CASSWSPSTDTQYF.

The chain combines TRBV10-3 with TRBJ2-5; 9 nucleotides align to TRBD1. V was pared by 6 bases and J by 5 bases, with 7 bases of the junction left unmatched. The germline gives CDR1 ENHRY, CDR2 SYGVKD. The CDR3 has 14 amino acids. The CDR3 spells CAIRRQGEGETQYF. CDR3 DNA: TGTGCCATCAGAAGACAGGGGGAAGGGGAGACCCAGTACTTC.

The chain is built from TRBV9 and TRBJ2-1, with TRBD2 matching over 10 bases. Germline loops: CDR1 SGDLS, CDR2 YYNGEE. Trimming took 3 bases from V and 2 from J; bases not matched to a gene: 2. The CDR3 spans 15 residues. This chain's CDR3 is CASSATSGTYNEQFF. The CDR3 nucleotides read TGTGCCAGCAGCGCCACTAGCGGGACCTACAATGAGCAGTTCTTC.

The chain carries TRBV18 and TRBJ2-2; no definite D call. Deletions cut 3 bases from V and 8 bases from J, with 7 bases between. Germline V CDR1 and CDR2: KGHSH, LQKENI. CDR3 size: 12 residues. In DNA form, the CDR3 reads TGTGCCAGCTCACCGACACAAGGGGAGCTGTTTTTT. Translating gives CASSPTQGELFF.

This clone was detected once. The V and J genes are TRBV7-2 and TRBJ2-1; 9 bases match TRBD2. Germline trimming cut 7 bases from V and 8 bases from J; bases unmatched to any gene: 15. The CDR3 extends over 16 amino acids. Germline values: CDR1 SGHTA, CDR2 FQGNSA. The CDR3 DNA follows: TGTGCCAGCATGGAAGGCAGCGGGGGGTTAATCCATGAGCAGTTCTTC. Amino acid sequence: CASMEGSGGLIHEQFF.

The chain combines TRBV4-2 with TRBJ2-7; 8 bases are a match to TRBD1. Losses at the gene ends were 5 bases for V and 6 bases for J; bases not matched to a gene: 3. The V gene's germline CDR1 is LGHNA and CDR2 YNFKEQ. There are 12 residues in the CDR3. The CDR3 here is CASSLDRVEQYF. CDR3 DNA: TGTGCCAGCAGCTTGGACAGGGTCGAGCAGTACTTC.